The clone carrying this T cell receptor (beta chain) turned up a few times. What it recognizes is unknown. Scientists isolated CD4+ T cells after a roughly 9-day culture period ended. The person was diagnosed with PCR-confirmed SARS-CoV-2 infection between March and December 2020. It was two doses of either the BNT162b2 or mRNA-1273 vaccine that participants received. The record originates from a study of vaccination effects on CD4 cells after COVID-19. Profiling relied on immunoSEQ multiplex PCR, and the TCRdb table lists in-frame clones only, not all of them. The table shows tens of thousands of clones, with over 60% occurring only once. The CDR3 covers 15 residues. Trimming cost V 0 bases and J 6 bases, with 14 bases left between them. Germline CDR1 SGHVS, CDR2 FNYEAQ.

The clonotype originates from a human donor who had a prior SARS-CoV-2 infection. The chain joins TRBV7-6 to TRBJ2-5; D may be TRBD1 (6 bases). Sequencing was performed on CD4+ T cells from PBMCs cultured without peptide, taken after COVID-19 vaccination. The CDR3 DNA sequence: TGTGCCAGCAGCTTAGCCGGGACAAATGATAAGACCCAGTACTTC. This sequence encodes CASSLAGTNDKTQYF.